The next 24 T cell receptor beta chains were all read from a single sample in a study of shared clonotypes between healthy human individuals. The repertoire was sequenced with immunoSEQ multiplex PCR; TCRdb's copy has only in-frame clones and lacks some. The sample yields hundreds of thousands of clones, 75% to 85% seen once. Sequencing used PBMCs. Source of these receptors: a woman in her thirties or forties in good health. Some clones in this sample may be carry-over from other donors' samples.

The chain has TRBV6-1 and TRBJ1-5; D is undetermined. Germline V lookup: CDR1 MNHNS, CDR2 SASEGT. With 6 bases removed from V and 4 bases from J, the gap between germline ends came to 16 bases. The CDR3 runs 15 residues. The DNA for the CDR3 is TGTGCCAGCAGGAGTTCCTGGGCGCTTAATCAGCCCCAGCATTTT. It yields the protein CASRSSWALNQPQHF.

The chain is built from TRBV5-4 and TRBJ2-7, with 7 positions matching TRBD1. There are 14 residues in the CDR3. The J segment lost 5 bases and the V segment lost 1 base, leaving 6 bases of the junction unmatched. In germline, CDR1 is SGHNT, CDR2 YYREEE (reference sequence). The CDR3 loop is CASSLRGQADEQYF. CDR3 bases: TGTGCCAGCAGCTTGCGCGGACAGGCCGACGAGCAGTACTTC.

This chain uses TRBV7-8 with TRBJ2-3; 13 bases align to TRBD2. Unmatched junction bases numbered 5, after V lost 5 bases and J lost 0 bases. Germline assignment: CDR1 SGHVS and CDR2 FQNEAQ. The CDR3 consists of 17 residues. This CDR3 reads CASSQTSGRTSTDTQYF. CDR3 sequence (DNA): TGTGCCAGCAGCCAGACTAGCGGGAGGACTAGCACAGATACGCAGTATTTT. The full variable domain, rest sourced from reference TRBV7-8 and TRBJ2-3, is GAGVSQSPRYKVAKRGQDVALRCDPISGHVSLFWYQQALGQGPEFLTYFQNEAQLDKSGLPSDRFFAERPEGSVSTLKIQRTQQEDSAVYLCASSQTSGRTSTDTQYFGPGTRLTVL.

About this clone itself: Other DNA sequences in the sample encode the same CDR3. This chain joins TRBV19 and TRBJ2-5, with 14 bases aligning to TRBD2. V lost 6 bases and J lost 4; bases outside the gene matches: 7. Germline assignment: CDR1 LNHDA and CDR2 SQIVND (reference sequence). The CDR3 covers 16 residues. In DNA, the CDR3 is TGTGCCAGTAGCTTCGGGACTAGCGGGAGAGGAGAGACCCAGTACTTC. It translates to CASSFGTSGRGETQYF.

The chain joins TRBV29-1 to TRBJ2-5; D is undetermined. The CDR3 is 14 residues long. CDR1 is SQVTM, CDR2 ANQGSEA, per germline. V was pared by 0 bases and J by 7 bases, with 15 bases between. CDR3 DNA sequence: TGCAGCGTTGAAGATCTTTCAGACCTGGGGACCCAGTACTTC. This codes for CSVEDLSDLGTQYF.

This chain links TRBV10-3 with TRBJ2-1, with D maybe TRBD2 (6 bases). Trimming removed 2 bases from V and 8 bases from J, with 10 bases in between. The CDR3 totals 13 residues. Germline V CDR1 and CDR2: ENHRY, SYGVKD. CDR3 sequence: CAISEREVDEQFF. CDR3 DNA sequence: TGTGCCATCAGTGAGAGGGAGGTCGATGAGCAGTTCTTC.

CDR3 DNA: TGTGCCAGCAGCACGGGCTCCGGGGAGCTGTTTTTT. Residues: CASSTGSGELFF. The chain recombines TRBV5-4 with TRBJ2-2; D gene ambiguous. Germline assignment: CDR1 SGHNT and CDR2 YYREEE (reference sequence). Between the trimmed V and J ends, which lost 4 bases and 6 bases, there was a span of 7 bases. This CDR3 region has 12 residues.

The V and J genes are TRBV27 and TRBJ1-5; a possible D gene is TRBD1 (5 bases). The germline CDR1 and CDR2 sequences are MNHEY and SMNVEV (reference sequence). V was trimmed by 4 bases and J by 0 bases, leaving 10 bases between them. The CDR3 length is 15 residues. The chain's CDR3 is CASSSDTYSNQPQHF. DNA of the CDR3: TGTGCCAGCAGTTCGGACACCTATAGCAATCAGCCCCAGCATTTT.

As for this clone: A single base separates this from a much larger clone, so it may be a read error. The chain carries TRBV6-4 and TRBJ2-5; TRBD2 agrees at 12 bases. The CDR3 contains 15 residues. Per germline, CDR1 MRHNA and CDR2 SNTAGT. CDR3 sequence: CASSQTSGSQGTQYF. As DNA, the CDR3 is TGTGCCAGCAGCCAGACTAGCGGGAGCCAAGGGACCCAGTACTTC.

This clone turned up a few times. The rearrangement uses TRBV10-1 and TRBJ2-7; 16 nucleotides line up with TRBD2. The length of the CDR3 is 17 residues. V shed 6 bases, J shed 4 bases, and the junction held 9 bases outside the gene matches. In germline, CDR1 is WNHNN, CDR2 SYGVQD (reference sequence). The CDR3 coding sequence is TGCGCCAGCAGCCCGGGACTAGCGGGAGGGAGAAGATACGAGCAGTACTTC. It translates to CASSPGLAGGRRYEQYF.

This clone was counted only a few times. V usage is TRBV5-1 and J usage is TRBJ2-1; 8 positions agree with TRBD2. Germline CDR1 is SGHRS and CDR2 is YFSETQ. J was trimmed by 10 bases and V by 4 bases; bases with no gene match: 4. This CDR3 is 12 amino acids long. CDR3 nucleotides: TGCGCCAGCAGCGGACTAGCAGGGGAGCAGTTCTTC. It translates to CASSGLAGEQFF.

This clone was detected only once. The gene calls are TRBV15 and TRBJ2-2; 10 bases agree with TRBD2. The CDR3 covers 17 residues. With 0 bases clipped from V and 6 bases from J, the junction kept 7 bases outside the gene matches. Germline CDR1 is LNHNV and CDR2 is YYDKDF (reference sequence). The CDR3, as DNA: TGTGCCACCAGCAGAGATTACGGACTAGCGGCCTCCGGGGAGCTGTTTTTT. Residues: CATSRDYGLAASGELFF.

The V call is TRBV11-2, the J call TRBJ2-7; TRBD2 agrees at 12 bases. V lost 1 base, J lost 5 bases, and 3 bases stayed unmatched. The CDR3 contains 15 residues. Germline-derived CDR1 and CDR2 are SGHAT and FQNNGV. Here the CDR3 DNA reads TGTGCCAGCAGCTTAGTGACTAGCGGGAGTAACGAGCAGTACTTC. It is translated as CASSLVTSGSNEQYF.

There are a few counts of this clone. This chain links TRBV30 with TRBJ1-2; D is unclear. There are 14 residues in the CDR3. Trimming cost V 2 bases and J 4 bases, with 14 bases left between them. CDR1 GTSNPN and CDR2 SVGIG come from the germline V gene (reference sequence). In DNA, the CDR3 is TGTGCCTGGAGTCATTCTTGGCTGGCCTATGGCTACACCTTC. It specifies CAWSHSWLAYGYTF.

The chain carries TRBV2 and TRBJ1-5; weak D call: TRBD1 (5 bases). This CDR3 region has 12 residues. CDR1 is SNHLY and CDR2 is FYNNEI in the germline V gene. The ends were cut back, 3 bases at V and 7 bases at J, with 7 bases in the middle. The CDR3, as DNA: TGTGCCAGCAGTGATGGGGGGCAGCCCCAGCATTTT. Encoded protein: CASSDGGQPQHF.

This clone was picked up many times. This chain links TRBV5-6 with TRBJ2-7; 7 bases match TRBD2. This CDR3 has 17 residues. Germline V gives CDR1 SGHDT, CDR2 YYEEEE. After removal of 4 bases from V and 5 bases from J, the junction contained 18 bases not matched to a gene. CDR3: CASSAWQLREPEDEQYF. CDR3 nucleotide sequence: TGTGCCAGCAGCGCCTGGCAATTGCGGGAGCCGGAGGACGAGCAGTACTTC.

The chain is built from TRBV5-1 and TRBJ2-7, with D unclear. Trimming shortened V by 2 bases and J by 2 bases, and 11 bases separated the two germline ends. This CDR3 region has 14 residues. From germline, CDR1 is SGHRS and CDR2 YFSETQ. CDR3: CASSFMATTYEQYF. The CDR3 nucleotides are TGCGCCAGCAGCTTTATGGCGACGACCTACGAGCAGTACTTC.

V and J are TRBV2 and TRBJ2-1; D remains ambiguous. The CDR3 extends over 10 amino acids. V was trimmed by 6 bases and J by 14 bases, leaving 11 bases between them. Germline CDR1 SNHLY, CDR2 FYNNEI. The CDR3 bases are TGTGCCAGCAGAAATGTCGTCGAGTTCTTC. Translation gives CASRNVVEFF.

This clone was detected a few times. V gene TRBV6-4 combines with J gene TRBJ1-4; D is unclear. The CDR3 totals 15 residues. The V gene's germline CDR1 is MRHNA and CDR2 SNTAGT. The V gene lost 2 bases and the J gene lost 7 bases, with 14 bases spanning the gap. This chain's CDR3 is CASSDSGQPGEKLFF. The CDR3 DNA reads TGTGCCAGCAGTGACAGTGGTCAGCCGGGTGAAAAACTGTTTTTT.

The chain uses TRBV6-9 and TRBJ1-5; D unresolved. The CDR3 totals 16 residues. Trimming cost V 5 bases and J 1 base, with 15 bases left between them. Germline V CDR1 and CDR2: MNHGY, SVAAGI. Here the CDR3 reads CASSLGLFPSNQPQHF. In nucleotides, the CDR3 is TGTGCCAGCAGTCTAGGACTTTTCCCAAGCAATCAGCCCCAGCATTTT.

V and J are TRBV27 and TRBJ2-5, with D unresolved. The CDR3 runs 15 residues. Trimming took 5 bases from V and 0 from J, leaving 13 bases between them. The germline V gene has CDR1 MNHEY and CDR2 SMNVEV (reference sequence). CDR3 amino acids: CASSPSRGDQETQYF. The CDR3 DNA sequence: TGTGCCAGCAGTCCCTCACGAGGAGACCAAGAGACCCAGTACTTC.

This clone came up once. The chain combines TRBV5-6 with TRBJ2-5, with D possibly being TRBD1 (5 bases). Germline CDR1 reads SGHDT; CDR2 reads YYEEEE. The CDR3 covers 14 residues. Trimming shortened V by 0 bases and J by 5 bases, and 11 bases separated the two germline ends. CDR3 sequence reads: CASSLEGRVETQYF. CDR3 DNA sequence: TGTGCCAGCAGCTTGGAGGGCAGGGTCGAGACCCAGTACTTC.

The genes are TRBV5-4 and TRBJ2-5, with a tentative D call TRBD1 (6 bases). Trimming removed 3 bases from V and 0 bases from J, with 12 bases in between. The CDR3 loop spans 15 amino acids. CDR1 SGHNT and CDR2 YYREEE come from the germline V gene (reference sequence). The CDR3 DNA reads as TGTGCCAGCAGCTCAACTAGGGGGTACCAAGAGACCCAGTACTTC. As protein: CASSSTRGYQETQYF.

The J gene is TRBJ2-6, the V gene TRBV7-2; D uncertain. The CDR3 has 14 amino acids. Trimming cost V 2 bases and J 2 bases, with 4 bases left between them. Germline loops: CDR1 SGHTA, CDR2 FQGNSA. This chain's CDR3 is CASSLSAGANVLTF. CDR3 nucleotide sequence: TGTGCCAGCAGCTTATCTGCTGGGGCCAACGTCCTGACTTTC. The variable domain in full, completed from reference TRBV7-2 and TRBJ2-6, reads GAGVSQSPSNKVTEKGKDVELRCDPISGHTALYWYRQSLGQGLEFLIYFQGNSAPDKSGLPSDRFSAERTGGSVSTLTIQRTQQEDSAVYLCASSLSAGANVLTFGAGSRLTVL.